This T cell receptor beta chain was sequenced for a study of cytomegalovirus exposure and HLA in healthy donors. Study-wide results and caveats: Sequencing probably produced one cluster of sequence variants that were highly shared. In vitro assays verified that a few CMV-associated chains recognized CMV antigens specifically. Some V segments (TRBV6-2 and TRBV6-3 among them) were excluded as indistinguishable.

CDR3 length equals 12 residues. V was cut by 7 bases and J by 1 base, with 7 bases left in between. The germline CDR1 and CDR2 sequences are LNHDA and SQIVND (reference sequence). In the case of this clone: Its antigen is currently unknown.

Healthy bone marrow donors made up the cohort. In the PCR, 60 Vbeta and 13 Jbeta primers were used. This table comes from immunoSEQ multiplex PCR, and its TCRdb copy is limited to in-frame clones, with some not included. This table has about 200,000 clones, about four fifths appearing once. The rearrangement links TRBV19 to TRBJ1-1; no clear D gene. This TCR was sampled from a young woman in good health and CMV-seronegative. Sequencing was performed on PBMCs. CDR3 in DNA: TGTGCCAGTACACATTCGAACACTGAAGCTTTCTTT. Translating it yields CASTHSNTEAFF.